Below are 16 T cell receptor beta chains sequenced from a single sample in a study of T cell responses to AZD1222 COVID-19 vaccine. This table comes from immunoSEQ multiplex PCR, and its TCRdb copy is limited to in-frame clones, with some not included. The profile shows 150,000 or so clones, 93% of them singletons. The starting material was peripheral blood, obtained on day 0 of MenACWY control vaccination. Receptors originate from an adult in good health.

This sequence joins TRBV5-4 and TRBJ1-2; D is ambiguous. CDR3 length equals 15 residues. V was clipped by 0 bases and J by 4 bases, with 13 bases between them. Germline V gives CDR1 SGHNT, CDR2 YYREEE (reference sequence). As DNA, the CDR3 is TGTGCCAGCAGCTTGGCGTCCCAAGGTAGCTATGGCTACACCTTC. Translating it yields CASSLASQGSYGYTF.

The chain links TRBV10-3 to TRBJ2-2; D is possibly TRBD1 (6 bases). V shed 3 bases and J shed 1 base, with 9 bases lying between them. Germline loops: CDR1 ENHRY, CDR2 SYGVKD. CDR3 size: 15 residues. As DNA, the CDR3 is TGTGCCATCAGTGAATGGACAGAGAACACCGGGGAGCTGTTTTTT. It translates to CAISEWTENTGELFF.

The rearrangement joins TRBV20-1 to TRBJ1-2; 11 positions agree with TRBD1. The J segment lost 6 bases and the V segment lost 3 bases, leaving 9 bases of the junction unmatched. The CDR3 runs to 15 residues. Looked up from germline, CDR1 is DFQATT and CDR2 is SNEGSKA (reference sequence). CDR3 loop: CSASTHGQGADGYTF. DNA of the CDR3: TGCAGTGCTAGTACTCATGGACAGGGGGCTGATGGCTACACCTTC.

The rearrangement links TRBV23-1 to TRBJ1-5; D gene unclear. TRBV23-1 is treated as an ORF (open reading frame) with a function not yet certain. Trimming stripped 10 bases from V and 2 bases from J, with 15 bases between. The CDR3 sequence is 14 residues long. CDR3 sequence: CAIRGKWGNQPQHF. The CDR3 nucleotides are TGCGCCATTAGAGGGAAGTGGGGCAATCAGCCCCAGCATTTT.

The chain recombines TRBV6-2 or TRBV6-3 with TRBJ2-1; D might be TRBD1 or TRBD2, each matching 5 bases. This CDR3 has 16 residues. The V end lost 5 bases, the J end lost 3 bases, and 17 bases lay between the germline ends. CDR1 is MNHEY, CDR2 SVGEGT, per germline. The CDR3 reads CASSRNAWDGYNEQFF. The CDR3 DNA follows: TGTGCCAGCAGTCGGAATGCCTGGGACGGCTACAATGAGCAGTTCTTC.

V gene TRBV19 combines with J gene TRBJ2-1; 10 bases align to TRBD2. The CDR3 is 15 residues long. From germline, CDR1 is LNHDA and CDR2 SQIVND (reference sequence). V was pared by 8 bases and J by 6 bases, with 10 bases of the junction left unmatched. This CDR3 reads CASGELAGGVNEQFF. The CDR3 bases are TGTGCCAGTGGGGAGTTAGCGGGGGGTGTCAATGAGCAGTTCTTC.

This chain connects TRBV4-1 to TRBJ1-5; TRBD1 is a possible D gene (5 bases). Germline CDR1 reads MGHRA; CDR2 reads YSYEKL. The CDR3 loop spans 15 amino acids. V lost 3 bases and J 4 bases, leaving 13 bases between the germline ends. The CDR3 DNA reads as TGCGCCAGCAGCCATCTCGGGGGAGAGAATCAGCCCCAGCATTTT. This sequence encodes CASSHLGGENQPQHF.

V usage is TRBV4-2 and J usage is TRBJ2-1; D remains unclear. Trimming shortened V by 3 bases and J by 8 bases, and 14 bases separated the two germline ends. This CDR3 is 14 amino acids long. The germline V gene has CDR1 LGHNA and CDR2 YNFKEQ. CDR3 coding DNA: TGTGCCAGCAGCCACCCCCCTGAGGAGCATGAGCAGTTCTTC. Translated: CASSHPPEEHEQFF.

J is TRBJ1-5 and V is TRBV4-1; weak D call: TRBD1 (5 bases). The ends were cut back, 0 bases at V and 4 bases at J, with 16 bases in the middle. This CDR3 spans 17 amino acids. The germline CDR1 and CDR2 sequences are MGHRA and YSYEKL. CDR3 region: CASSQDTAGKKNQPQHF. The CDR3 coding sequence is TGCGCCAGCAGCCAAGATACGGCAGGGAAAAAAAATCAGCCCCAGCATTTT.

This clone has just one count. The DNA for the CDR3 is TGCAGCGTTGTACTTCGGAATCCGACAGGGCTGACAAAACTGAACACTGAAGCTTTCTTT. Translation gives CSVVLRNPTGLTKLNTEAFF. The rearrangement links TRBV29-1 to TRBJ1-1; 7 bases are shared with TRBD1. V shed 4 bases, J shed 0 bases, and the junction held 23 bases outside the gene matches. Germline CDR1 SQVTM, CDR2 ANQGSEA. CDR3 length: 20 amino acids.

This chain connects TRBV7-2 to TRBJ2-3, with 7 bases lining up with TRBD2. In germline, CDR1 is SGHTA, CDR2 FQGNSA. J gave up 0 bases and V 1 base, and 4 bases lay outside the gene matches. The CDR3 length is 16 residues. The CDR3 reads CASSLGAGISTDTQYF. For the CDR3, the DNA is TGTGCCAGCAGCTTAGGAGCGGGGATTAGCACAGATACGCAGTATTTT.

This clone was recorded once. V is TRBV7-9 and J is TRBJ2-1; 9 positions match TRBD1. J was trimmed by 15 bases and V by 1 base; bases with no gene match: 4. Germline V gene lookup returns CDR1 SEHNR and CDR2 FQNEAQ (reference sequence). This CDR3 has 12 residues. DNA of the CDR3: TGTGCCAGCAGCTTAGAAGTGACAGGGGGGTTCTTC. It yields the protein CASSLEVTGGFF. The variable domain in full, with the rest retrieved from reference TRBV7-9 and TRBJ2-1, is DTGVSQNPRHKITKRGQNVTFRCDPISEHNRLYWYRQTLGQGPEFLTYFQNEAQLEKSRLLSDRFSAERPKGSFSTLEIQRTEQGDSAMYLCASSLEVTGGFFGPGTRLTVL.

V gene TRBV7-9 combines with J gene TRBJ2-5; TRBD2 matches 12 bases. The CDR3 has 15 amino acids. Germline assignment: CDR1 SEHNR and CDR2 FQNEAQ (reference sequence). The V and J ends lost 6 bases and 2 bases, in that order; junction bases with no gene match: 4. CDR3 DNA: TGTGCCAGCAGTTATCTAGCGGGAGGGCAAGAGACCCAGTACTTC. Its protein is CASSYLAGGQETQYF.

The chain combines TRBV5-1 with TRBJ1-1, with TRBD1 matching 12 bases. Per the germline V gene, CDR1 is SGHRS and CDR2 is YFSETQ. V shed 5 bases, J shed 3 bases, and the junction held 5 bases outside the gene matches. This CDR3 region has 15 residues. The CDR3 nucleotides read TGCGCCAGCAGACCCCGGGACAGGGGGCACACTGAAGCTTTCTTT. Translating gives CASRPRDRGHTEAFF.

Comment on this clone: The junction does not match germline at one end; this may be a read error. The V and J genes are TRBV7-2 and TRBJ1-3, with D unclear. The germline CDR1 and CDR2 sequences are SGHTA and FQGNSA. CDR3 length equals 15 residues. The CDR3 DNA follows: TGTGCCAGCAGTTTAGCTGCAGCTGCTGGAAACACCATATATTTT. It codes for CASSLAAAAGNTIYF.

The chain carries TRBV27 and TRBJ1-2; 8 bases are a match to TRBD1. V lost 5 bases to trimming and J lost 2 bases; unmatched junction nucleotides: 10. The germline CDR1 and CDR2 sequences are MNHEY and SMNVEV (reference sequence). The CDR3 length is 16 residues. CDR3 in amino acids: CASSITPGQGNYGYTF. The CDR3 DNA reads as TGTGCCAGCAGTATCACCCCCGGACAGGGCAACTATGGCTACACCTTC.